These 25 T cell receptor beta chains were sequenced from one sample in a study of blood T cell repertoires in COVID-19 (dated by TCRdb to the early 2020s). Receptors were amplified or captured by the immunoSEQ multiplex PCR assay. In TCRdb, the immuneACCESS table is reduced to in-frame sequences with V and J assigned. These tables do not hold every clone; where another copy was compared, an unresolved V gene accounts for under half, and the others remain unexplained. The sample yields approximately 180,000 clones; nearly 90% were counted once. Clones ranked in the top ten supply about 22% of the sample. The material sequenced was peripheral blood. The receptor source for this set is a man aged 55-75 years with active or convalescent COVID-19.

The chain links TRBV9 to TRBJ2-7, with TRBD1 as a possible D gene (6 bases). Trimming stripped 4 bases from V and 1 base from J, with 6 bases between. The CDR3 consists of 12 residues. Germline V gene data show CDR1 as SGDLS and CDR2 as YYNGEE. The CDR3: CASSTGSYEQYF. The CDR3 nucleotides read TGTGCCAGCAGCACAGGGTCCTACGAGCAGTACTTC.

The CDR3 region is CASKRQGAGYTF. In nucleotides, the CDR3 is TGTGCCAGCAAGCGACAGGGGGCTGGCTACACCTTC. The rearrangement joins TRBV9 to TRBJ1-2; 10 bases are a match to TRBD1. The V gene end was trimmed by 6 bases and the J gene end by 7 bases; junction bases not matched to a gene: 3. CDR3 size: 12 residues. Germline V gene sequence: CDR1 SGDLS, CDR2 YYNGEE.

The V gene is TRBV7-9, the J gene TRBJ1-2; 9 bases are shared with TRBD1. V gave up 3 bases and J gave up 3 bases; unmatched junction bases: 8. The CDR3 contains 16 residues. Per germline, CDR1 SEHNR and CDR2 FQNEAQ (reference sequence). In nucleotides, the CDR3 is TGTGCCAGCAGCTTTTTGGGGGGACAGGGTTACTATGGCTACACCTTC. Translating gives CASSFLGGQGYYGYTF. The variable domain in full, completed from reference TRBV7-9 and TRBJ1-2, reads DTGVSQNPRHKITKRGQNVTFRCDPISEHNRLYWYRQTLGQGPEFLTYFQNEAQLEKSRLLSDRFSAERPKGSFSTLEIQRTEQGDSAMYLCASSFLGGQGYYGYTFGSGTRLTVV.

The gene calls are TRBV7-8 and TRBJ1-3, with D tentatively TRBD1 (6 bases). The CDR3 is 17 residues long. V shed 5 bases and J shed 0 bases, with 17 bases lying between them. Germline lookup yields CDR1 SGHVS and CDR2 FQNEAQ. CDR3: CASSVDSLSYSGNTIYF. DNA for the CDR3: TGTGCCAGCAGCGTGGACAGTCTATCCTACTCTGGAAACACCATATATTTT.

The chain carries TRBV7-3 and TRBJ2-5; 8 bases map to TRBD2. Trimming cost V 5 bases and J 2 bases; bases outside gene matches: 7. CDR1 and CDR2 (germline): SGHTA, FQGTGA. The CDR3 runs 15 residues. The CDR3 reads CASSRGGLYQETQYF. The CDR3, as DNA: TGTGCCAGCAGCCGGGGGGGACTATATCAAGAGACCCAGTACTTC.

CDR3 DNA sequence: TGTGCCACTGGACAGGGGGGTTCGGGGGCCAACGTCCTGACTTTC. Translated: CATGQGGSGANVLTF. The rearrangement joins TRBV6-5 to TRBJ2-6, with 10 bases fitting TRBD1. Germline CDR1 is MNHEY and CDR2 is SVGAGI. CDR3 size: 15 residues. Germline trimming cut 10 bases from V and 4 bases from J; bases unmatched to any gene: 7.

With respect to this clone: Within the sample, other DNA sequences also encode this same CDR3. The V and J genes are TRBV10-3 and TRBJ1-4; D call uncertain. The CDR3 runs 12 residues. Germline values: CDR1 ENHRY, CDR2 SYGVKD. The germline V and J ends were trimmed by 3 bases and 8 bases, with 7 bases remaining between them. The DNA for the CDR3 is TGTGCCATCAGTGAACGGGGAGAAAAACTGTTTTTT. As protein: CAISERGEKLFF.

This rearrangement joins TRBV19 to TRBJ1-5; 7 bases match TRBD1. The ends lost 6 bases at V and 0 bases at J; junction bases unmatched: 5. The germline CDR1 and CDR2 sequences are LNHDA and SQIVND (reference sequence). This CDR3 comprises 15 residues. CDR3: CASRQGFHSNQPQHF. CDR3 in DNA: TGTGCCAGTAGACAGGGGTTTCATAGCAATCAGCCCCAGCATTTT.

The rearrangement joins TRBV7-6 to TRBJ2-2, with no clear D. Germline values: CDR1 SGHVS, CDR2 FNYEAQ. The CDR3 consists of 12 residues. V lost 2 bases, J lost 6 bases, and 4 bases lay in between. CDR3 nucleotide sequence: TGTGCCAGCAGCTTACTCGCCGGGGAGCTGTTTTTT. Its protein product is CASSLLAGELFF.

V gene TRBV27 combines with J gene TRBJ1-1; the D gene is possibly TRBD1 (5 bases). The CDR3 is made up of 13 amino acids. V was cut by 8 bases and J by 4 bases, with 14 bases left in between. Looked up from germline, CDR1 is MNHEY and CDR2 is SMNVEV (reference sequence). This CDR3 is CASVRQGGTEAFF. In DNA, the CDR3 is TGTGCCAGCGTCAGGCAGGGCGGCACTGAAGCTTTCTTT.

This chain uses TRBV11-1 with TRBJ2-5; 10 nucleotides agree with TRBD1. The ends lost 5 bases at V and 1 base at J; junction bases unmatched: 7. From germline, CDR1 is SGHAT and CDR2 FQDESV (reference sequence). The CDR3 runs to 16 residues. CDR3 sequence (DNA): TGTGCCAGCAGCGCCGGGACAGGGGTGTTCCAAGAGACCCAGTACTTC. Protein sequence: CASSAGTGVFQETQYF.

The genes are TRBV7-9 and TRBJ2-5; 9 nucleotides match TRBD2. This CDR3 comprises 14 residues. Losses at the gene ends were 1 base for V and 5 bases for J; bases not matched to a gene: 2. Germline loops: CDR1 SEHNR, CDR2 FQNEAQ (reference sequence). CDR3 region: CASSLGGLAETQYF. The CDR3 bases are TGTGCCAGCAGCTTAGGGGGACTAGCTGAGACCCAGTACTTC.

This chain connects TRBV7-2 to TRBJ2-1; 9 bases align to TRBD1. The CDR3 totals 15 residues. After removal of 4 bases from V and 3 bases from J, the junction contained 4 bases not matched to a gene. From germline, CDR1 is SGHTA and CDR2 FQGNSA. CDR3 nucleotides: TGTGCCAGCAGCTCCCGGGACAGGGTCTACAATGAGCAGTTCTTC. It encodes CASSSRDRVYNEQFF.

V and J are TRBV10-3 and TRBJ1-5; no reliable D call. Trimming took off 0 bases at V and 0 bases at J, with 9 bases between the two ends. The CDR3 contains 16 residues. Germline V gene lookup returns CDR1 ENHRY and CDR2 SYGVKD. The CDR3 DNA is TGTGCCATCAGTGAGTCGGCAGTTTCTAGCAATCAGCCCCAGCATTTT. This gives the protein CAISESAVSSNQPQHF.

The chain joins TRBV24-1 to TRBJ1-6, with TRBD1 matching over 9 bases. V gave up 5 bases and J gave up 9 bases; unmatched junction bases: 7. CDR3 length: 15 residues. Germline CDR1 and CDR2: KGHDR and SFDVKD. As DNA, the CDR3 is TGTGCCACCAGTGCGGGACAGGGTCTCGGTTCACCCCTCCACTTT. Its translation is CATSAGQGLGSPLHF.

CDR3 loop: CAISGRGKGNTEAFF. DNA for the CDR3: TGTGCCATCAGTGGCAGGGGAAAGGGGAACACTGAAGCTTTCTTT. The genes are TRBV10-3 and TRBJ1-1; possibly TRBD1 for D (6 bases). The CDR3 totals 15 residues. The germline CDR1 and CDR2 sequences are ENHRY and SYGVKD. V was pared by 4 bases and J by 1 base, with 13 bases between.

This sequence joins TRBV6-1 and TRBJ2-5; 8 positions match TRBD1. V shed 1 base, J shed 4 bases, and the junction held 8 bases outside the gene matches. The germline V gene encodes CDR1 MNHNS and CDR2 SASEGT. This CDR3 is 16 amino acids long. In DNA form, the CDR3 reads TGTGCCAGCAGTGAAGTGAGGACAGGGATCGTAGAGACCCAGTACTTC. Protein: CASSEVRTGIVETQYF.

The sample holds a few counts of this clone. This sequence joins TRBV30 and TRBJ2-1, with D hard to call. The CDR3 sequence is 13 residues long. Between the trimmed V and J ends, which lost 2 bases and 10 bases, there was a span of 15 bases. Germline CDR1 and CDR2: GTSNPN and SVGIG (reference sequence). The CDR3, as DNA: TGTGCCTGGAGTATATCTGAGACCGGGGAGCAGTTCTTC. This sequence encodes CAWSISETGEQFF.

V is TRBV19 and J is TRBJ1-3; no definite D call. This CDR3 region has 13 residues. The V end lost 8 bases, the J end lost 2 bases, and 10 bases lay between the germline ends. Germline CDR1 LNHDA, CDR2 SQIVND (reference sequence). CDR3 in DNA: TGTGCCAGTCTCCAGACTACTGGAAACACCATATATTTT. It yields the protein CASLQTTGNTIYF.

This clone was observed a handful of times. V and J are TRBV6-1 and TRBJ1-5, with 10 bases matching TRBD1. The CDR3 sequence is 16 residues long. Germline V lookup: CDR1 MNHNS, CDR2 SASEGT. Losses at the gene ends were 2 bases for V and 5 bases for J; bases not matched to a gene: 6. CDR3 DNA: TGTGCCAGCAGTGAATACGGGACAGGGGTACATCAGCCCCAGCATTTT. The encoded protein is CASSEYGTGVHQPQHF.

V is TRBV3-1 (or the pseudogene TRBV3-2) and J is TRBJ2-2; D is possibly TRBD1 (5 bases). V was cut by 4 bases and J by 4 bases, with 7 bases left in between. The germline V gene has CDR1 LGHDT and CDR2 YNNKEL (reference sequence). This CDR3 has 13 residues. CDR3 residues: CASSPQGTGELFF. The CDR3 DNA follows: TGTGCCAGCAGCCCGCAGGGCACCGGGGAGCTGTTTTTT.

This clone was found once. CDR3 residues: CASSVGGGQLVDTQYF. In DNA form, the CDR3 reads TGTGCCAGCAGCGTAGGAGGGGGCCAATTGGTAGATACGCAGTATTTT. The chain recombines TRBV9 with TRBJ2-3; 7 positions match TRBD1. CDR1 and CDR2 from the germline V gene are SGDLS and YYNGEE. CDR3 length: 16 residues. J gave up 5 bases and V 0 bases, and 9 bases lay outside the gene matches.

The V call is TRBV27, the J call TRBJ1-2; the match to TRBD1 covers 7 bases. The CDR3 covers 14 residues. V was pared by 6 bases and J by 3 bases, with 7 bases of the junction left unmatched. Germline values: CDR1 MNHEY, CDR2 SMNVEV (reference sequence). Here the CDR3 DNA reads TGTGCCAGCAGCTCAGGGGGAACGGACTATGGCTACACCTTC. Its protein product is CASSSGGTDYGYTF.

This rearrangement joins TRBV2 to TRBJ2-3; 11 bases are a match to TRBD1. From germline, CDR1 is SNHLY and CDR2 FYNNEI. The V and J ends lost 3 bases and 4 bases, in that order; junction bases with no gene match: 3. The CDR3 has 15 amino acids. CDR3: CASSDSGQGADTQYF. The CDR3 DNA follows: TGTGCCAGCAGTGACTCGGGACAGGGGGCAGATACGCAGTATTTT.

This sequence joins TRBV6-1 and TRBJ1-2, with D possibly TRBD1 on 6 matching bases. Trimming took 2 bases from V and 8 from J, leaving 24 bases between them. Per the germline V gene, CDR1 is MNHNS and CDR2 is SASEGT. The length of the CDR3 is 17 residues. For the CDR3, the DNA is TGTGCCAGCAGTGAATCTGTGTGGGACACGGCCCGGGTAGGCTACACCTTC. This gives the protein CASSESVWDTARVGYTF.